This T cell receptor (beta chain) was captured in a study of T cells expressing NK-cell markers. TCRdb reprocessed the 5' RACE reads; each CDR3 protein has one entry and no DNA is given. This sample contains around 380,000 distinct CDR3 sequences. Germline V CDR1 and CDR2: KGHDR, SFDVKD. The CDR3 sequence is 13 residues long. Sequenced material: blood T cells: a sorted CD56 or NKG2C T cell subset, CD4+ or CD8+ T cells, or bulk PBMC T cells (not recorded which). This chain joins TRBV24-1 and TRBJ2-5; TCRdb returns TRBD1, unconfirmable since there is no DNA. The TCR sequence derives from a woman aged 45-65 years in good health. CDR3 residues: CATSGGTQETQYF.